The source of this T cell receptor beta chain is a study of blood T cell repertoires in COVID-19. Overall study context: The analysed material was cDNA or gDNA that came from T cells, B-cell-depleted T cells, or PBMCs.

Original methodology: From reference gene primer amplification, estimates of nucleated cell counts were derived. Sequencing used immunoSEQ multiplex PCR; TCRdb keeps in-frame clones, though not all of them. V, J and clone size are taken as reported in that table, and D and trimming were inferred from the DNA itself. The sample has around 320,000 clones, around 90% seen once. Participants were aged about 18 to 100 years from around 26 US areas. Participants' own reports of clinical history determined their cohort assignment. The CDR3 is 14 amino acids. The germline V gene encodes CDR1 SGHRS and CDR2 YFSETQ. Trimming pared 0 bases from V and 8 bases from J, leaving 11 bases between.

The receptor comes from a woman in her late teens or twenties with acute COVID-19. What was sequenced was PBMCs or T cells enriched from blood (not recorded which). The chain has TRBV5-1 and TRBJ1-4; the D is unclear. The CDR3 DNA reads TGCGCCAGCAGCTTGGAAGTGCCGGTAGAAAAACTGTTTTTT. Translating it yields CASSLEVPVEKLFF. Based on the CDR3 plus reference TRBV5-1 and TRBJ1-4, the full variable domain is KAGVTQTPRYLIKTRGQQVTLSCSPISGHRSVSWYQQTPGQGLQFLFEYFSETQRNKGNFPGRFSGRQFSNSRSEMNVSTLELGDSALYLCASSLEVPVEKLFFGSGTQLSVL.